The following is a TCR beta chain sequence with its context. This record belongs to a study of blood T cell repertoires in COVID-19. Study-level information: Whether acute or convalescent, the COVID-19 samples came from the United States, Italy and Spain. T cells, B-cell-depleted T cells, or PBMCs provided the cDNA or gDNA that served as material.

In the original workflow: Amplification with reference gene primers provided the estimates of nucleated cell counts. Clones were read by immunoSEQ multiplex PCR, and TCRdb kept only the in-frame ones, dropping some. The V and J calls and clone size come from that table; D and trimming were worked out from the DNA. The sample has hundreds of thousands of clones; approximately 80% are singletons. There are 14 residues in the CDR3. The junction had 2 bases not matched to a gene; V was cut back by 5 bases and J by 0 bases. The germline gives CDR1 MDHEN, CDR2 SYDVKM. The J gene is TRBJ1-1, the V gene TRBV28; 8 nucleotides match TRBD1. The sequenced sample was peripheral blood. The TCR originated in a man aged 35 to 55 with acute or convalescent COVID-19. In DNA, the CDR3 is TGTGCCAGCAGTGCGGACAGGGTGAACACTGAAGCTTTCTTT. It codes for CASSADRVNTEAFF.